This section outlines one TCR beta chain sequence together with its context. The record originates from a study of blood T cell repertoires in COVID-19. About the research overall: The samples span acute and convalescent COVID-19 from the United States, Italy and Spain. Sample material is recorded as cDNA or gDNA derived from T cells, B-cell-depleted T cells, or PBMCs.

Original data processing: Amplified reference gene primers provided the basis for estimating nucleated cell counts. The protocol was immunoSEQ multiplex PCR, while the TCRdb copy is restricted to in-frame clones and leaves out a portion. The D gene and trimming were derived from the DNA, and the V and J assignments and clone size from that table. The repertoire holds around 170,000 clones, with under 85% as singletons. Germline V gene lookup returns CDR1 SGHRS and CDR2 YFSETQ. With 5 bases clipped from V and 5 bases from J, the junction kept 2 bases outside the gene matches. CDR3 length equals 13 residues.

Sample: peripheral blood. The chain combines TRBV5-1 with TRBJ2-1; TRBD1 agrees at 9 bases. The clonotype originates from a woman in her 40s with acute or convalescent COVID-19. This CDR3 reads CASSRDRDNEQFF. The CDR3 DNA sequence: TGCGCCAGCAGTAGGGACAGGGACAATGAGCAGTTCTTC.